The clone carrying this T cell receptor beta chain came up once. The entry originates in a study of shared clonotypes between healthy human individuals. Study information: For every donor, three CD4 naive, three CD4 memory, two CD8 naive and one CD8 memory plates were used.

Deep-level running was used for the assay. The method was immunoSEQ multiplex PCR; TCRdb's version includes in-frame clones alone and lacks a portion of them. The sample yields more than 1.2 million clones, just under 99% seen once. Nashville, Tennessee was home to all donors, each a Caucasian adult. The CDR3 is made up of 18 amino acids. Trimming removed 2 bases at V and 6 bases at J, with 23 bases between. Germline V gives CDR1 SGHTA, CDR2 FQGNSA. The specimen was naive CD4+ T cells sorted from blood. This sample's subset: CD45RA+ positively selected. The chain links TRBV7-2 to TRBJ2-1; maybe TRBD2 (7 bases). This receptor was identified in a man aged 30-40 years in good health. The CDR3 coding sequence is TGTGCCAGCAGCTTATTTGTCCGGGGCGGGGGCCAGATCAATGAGCAGTTCTTC. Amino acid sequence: CASSLFVRGGGQINEQFF.